Listed here are 22 T cell receptor beta chains from one sample, sequenced in a study of T cell responses to AZD1222 COVID-19 vaccine. Sequencing was performed with immunoSEQ multiplex PCR; in TCRdb, only in-frame clones are kept and a portion is missing. Of more than 75,000 clones listed, less than 95% are singletons. The starting material was peripheral blood, obtained 28 days after the second AZD1222 dose. The receptors here all came from an adult who received the AZD1222 COVID-19 vaccine.

A remark on this clone: Other DNA sequences from this sample encode an identical CDR3 as well. The chain's CDR3 is CASSPDRNYGYTF. CDR3 DNA: TGTGCCAGCAGCCCCGACAGAAACTATGGCTACACCTTC. This rearrangement joins TRBV7-2 to TRBJ1-2; D perhaps matches TRBD1 (5 bases). CDR1 and CDR2 from the germline V gene are SGHTA and FQGNSA. The length of the CDR3 is 13 residues. The germline V and J ends were trimmed by 5 bases and 2 bases, with 9 bases remaining between them.

The chain has TRBV7-8 and TRBJ1-2; 11 nucleotides align to TRBD1. This CDR3 is built from 15 residues. In germline, CDR1 is SGHVS, CDR2 FQNEAQ. J lost 4 bases, V lost 5 bases, and 6 bases had no gene match. Here the CDR3 reads CASSLLGQGAYGYTF. In DNA, the CDR3 is TGTGCCAGCAGCCTCCTAGGACAGGGGGCCTATGGCTACACCTTC. Together with reference TRBV7-8 and TRBJ1-2, the CDR3 gives the full variable domain: GAGVSQSPRYKVAKRGQDVALRCDPISGHVSLFWYQQALGQGPEFLTYFQNEAQLDKSGLPSDRFFAERPEGSVSTLKIQRTQQEDSAVYLCASSLLGQGAYGYTFGSGTRLTVV.

As for this clone: This CDR3 is also generated by other DNA sequences in the sample. The chain has TRBV18 and TRBJ1-5; 7 bases are shared with TRBD1. V shed 6 bases, J shed 2 bases, and the junction held 4 bases outside the gene matches. The germline V gene encodes CDR1 KGHSH and CDR2 LQKENI. The CDR3 has 14 amino acids. CDR3 sequence (DNA): TGTGCCAGCTCCCCTACAGGGGGCAATCAGCCCCAGCATTTT. This sequence encodes CASSPTGGNQPQHF.

V gene TRBV28 combines with J gene TRBJ1-1, with D tentatively TRBD1 (5 bases). The germline V and J ends were trimmed by 7 bases and 5 bases, with 17 bases remaining between them. This CDR3 has 14 amino acids. Germline V lookup: CDR1 MDHEN, CDR2 SYDVKM. The CDR3 DNA reads as TGTGCCAGCATCCGGGGCAACTCGGGAACTGAAGCTTTCTTT. Amino acids: CASIRGNSGTEAFF. Full variable domain (missing parts from reference TRBV28 and TRBJ1-1): DVKVTQSSRYLVKRTGEKVFLECVQDMDHENMFWYRQDPGLGLRLIYFSYDVKMKEKGDIPEGYSVSREKKERFSLILESASTNQTSMYLCASIRGNSGTEAFFGQGTRLTVV.

The CDR3 reads CASSQWKLSTDTQYF. The CDR3 DNA is TGTGCCAGCAGCCAATGGAAGCTTAGCACAGATACGCAGTATTTT. The V gene is TRBV14, the J gene TRBJ2-3; D is unresolved. From germline, CDR1 is SGHDN and CDR2 FVKESK. V was pared by 2 bases and J by 0 bases, with 9 bases between. CDR3 size: 15 residues.

The DNA for the CDR3 is TGTGCCAGCTCAGGGACTAGCGGTGGCTCCTACAATGAGCAGTTCTTC. Its protein is CASSGTSGGSYNEQFF. The chain links TRBV18 to TRBJ2-1; 11 nucleotides align to TRBD2. Germline V gives CDR1 KGHSH, CDR2 LQKENI. CDR3 size: 16 residues. Losses at the gene ends were 5 bases for V and 0 bases for J; bases not matched to a gene: 3.

The chain links TRBV19 to TRBJ2-1; TRBD2 might be the D (5 bases). Germline lookup yields CDR1 LNHDA and CDR2 SQIVND (reference sequence). Trimming left V 0 bases short and J 2 bases short, with 11 bases between. The CDR3 contains 16 residues. CDR3 amino acids: CASSIDRRAAYNEQFF. In nucleotides, the CDR3 is TGTGCCAGTAGTATAGATCGGCGGGCAGCCTACAATGAGCAGTTCTTC.

The rearrangement uses TRBV18 and TRBJ2-7; D not certain. The CDR3 runs to 13 residues. The V gene lost 3 bases and the J gene lost 4 bases, with 10 bases spanning the gap. Germline V gene data show CDR1 as KGHSH and CDR2 as LQKENI. As DNA, the CDR3 is TGTGCCAGCTCACCCCCACCCAGGTACGAGCAGTACTTC. This gives the protein CASSPPPRYEQYF.

The J gene is TRBJ2-3, the V gene TRBV5-1; D remains ambiguous. V lost 7 bases to trimming and J lost 0 bases, with 12 bases between them. The CDR3 length is 14 residues. Germline lookup yields CDR1 SGHRS and CDR2 YFSETQ. DNA for the CDR3: TGCGCCAGCGGATCGACTCTTAGCACAGATACGCAGTATTTT. This encodes CASGSTLSTDTQYF.

The chain has TRBV19 and TRBJ1-2, with 8 bases lining up with TRBD1. The V gene's germline CDR1 is LNHDA and CDR2 SQIVND (reference sequence). The V segment lost 5 bases and the J segment 0 bases; nucleotides outside the gene matches: 11. The CDR3 extends over 17 amino acids. CDR3 DNA: TGTGCCAGTAGTCCCGGACAGGGTCCTACCACTAACTATGGCTACACCTTC. Amino acids: CASSPGQGPTTNYGYTF.

The rearrangement links TRBV4-3 to TRBJ1-2; D gene uncertain. Germline lookup yields CDR1 LGHNA and CDR2 YSLEER. V was cut by 0 bases and J by 0 bases, with 11 bases left in between. The CDR3 is 16 amino acids. The CDR3 protein is CASSQDGSVTNYGYTF. CDR3 nucleotides: TGCGCCAGCAGCCAAGATGGGTCGGTGACTAACTATGGCTACACCTTC.

The rearrangement uses TRBV19 and TRBJ1-5, with 10 bases aligning to TRBD1. The CDR3 sequence is 16 residues long. Germline V gene sequence: CDR1 LNHDA, CDR2 SQIVND (reference sequence). With 4 bases clipped from V and 3 bases from J, the junction kept 6 bases outside the gene matches. CDR3 DNA sequence: TGTGCCAGTAGTAGCCGGGGACAGGGGTCCAATCAGCCCCAGCATTTT. Its protein product is CASSSRGQGSNQPQHF. Full variable domain (outside the CDR3, taken from reference TRBV19 and TRBJ1-5): DGGITQSPKYLFRKEGQNVTLSCEQNLNHDAMYWYRQDPGQGLRLIYYSQIVNDFQKGDIAEGYSVSREKKESFPLTVTSAQKNPTAFYLCASSSRGQGSNQPQHFGDGTRLSIL.

CDR3 in DNA: TGTGCCAGCAGCGTCGACAGGAGAGAGAAACTGTTTTTT. Its protein is CASSVDRREKLFF. J is TRBJ1-4 and V is TRBV5-6; possibly TRBD1 for D (6 bases). The germline V gene encodes CDR1 SGHDT and CDR2 YYEEEE. The CDR3 spans 13 residues. V was cut by 4 bases and J by 11 bases, with 15 bases left in between.

This clone appeared a few times. The chain has TRBV11-2 and TRBJ2-1; 7 positions agree with TRBD1. CDR1 and CDR2 from the germline V gene are SGHAT and FQNNGV. The CDR3 runs 13 residues. J was trimmed by 8 bases and V by 5 bases; bases with no gene match: 6. As DNA, the CDR3 is TGTGCCAGCAGCCCTGTTGACAGGGATGAGCAGTTCTTC. Its protein product is CASSPVDRDEQFF.

The table lists this clone with a few counts. The CDR3 loop is CASSPAGGRETQYF. The CDR3, as DNA: TGTGCCAGCAGCCCCGCGGGGGGCCGGGAGACCCAGTACTTC. The chain recombines TRBV27 with TRBJ2-5, with TRBD2 matching over 8 bases. CDR3 length: 14 amino acids. Germline V gene lookup returns CDR1 MNHEY and CDR2 SMNVEV (reference sequence). V lost 6 bases, J lost 5 bases, and 8 bases stayed unmatched.

The rearrangement joins TRBV9 to TRBJ1-3; perhaps TRBD1 as D (5 bases). This CDR3 is 11 amino acids long. V was shortened by 4 bases and J by 8 bases, with 7 bases between the two germline ends. The germline CDR1 and CDR2 sequences are SGDLS and YYNGEE. CDR3 in amino acids: CASSLGDTIYF. CDR3 nucleotide sequence: TGTGCCAGCAGCTTGGGGGACACCATATATTTT.

This chain links TRBV7-8 with TRBJ1-3; D call uncertain. This CDR3 comprises 14 residues. The germline V gene encodes CDR1 SGHVS and CDR2 FQNEAQ. Trimming took 5 bases from V and 0 from J, leaving 8 bases between them. The CDR3 region is CASSLSDSGNTIYF. The CDR3 DNA reads TGTGCCAGCAGCCTTAGCGACTCTGGAAACACCATATATTTT.

V and J are TRBV5-4 and TRBJ2-5; a possible D gene is TRBD1 (5 bases). Trimming removed 4 bases from V and 5 bases from J, with 15 bases in between. Germline lookup yields CDR1 SGHNT and CDR2 YYREEE (reference sequence). This CDR3 is 14 amino acids long. CDR3 DNA: TGTGCCAGCAGCACCCCAGGGAATGGGGAGACCCAGTACTTC. Its translation is CASSTPGNGETQYF. Complete variable domain (other parts from reference TRBV5-4 and TRBJ2-5): ETGVTQSPTHLIKTRGQQVTLRCSSQSGHNTVSWYQQALGQGPQFIFQYYREEENGRGNFPPRFSGLQFPNYSSELNVNALELDDSALYLCASSTPGNGETQYFGPGTRLLVL.

The genes are TRBV5-5 and TRBJ2-3; 12 bases are a match to TRBD2. The junction had 9 bases not matched to a gene; V was cut back by 2 bases and J by 2 bases. In germline, CDR1 is SGHKS, CDR2 YYEKEE (reference sequence). The CDR3 is 18 residues long. This CDR3 reads CASSLWLAGGRTTDTQYF. The CDR3 DNA is TGTGCCAGCAGCTTATGGCTAGCGGGGGGGCGGACCACAGATACGCAGTATTTT.

The V call is TRBV7-6, the J call TRBJ1-1; 8 bases fit TRBD1. This CDR3 is 13 amino acids long. Germline V gene lookup returns CDR1 SGHVS and CDR2 FNYEAQ. V lost 6 bases to trimming and J lost 5 bases; unmatched junction nucleotides: 5. CDR3 coding DNA: TGTGCCAGCAGACAGGGGGTAGGGACTGAAGCTTTCTTT. Encoded protein: CASRQGVGTEAFF. Full variable domain (remainder filled in from reference TRBV7-6 and TRBJ1-1): GAGVSQSPRYKVTKRGQDVALRCDPISGHVSLYWYRQALGQGPEFLTYFNYEAQQDKSGLPNDRFSAERPEGSISTLTIQRTEQRDSAMYRCASRQGVGTEAFFGQGTRLTVV.

V and J are TRBV19 and TRBJ2-2; the D is unclear. This CDR3 region has 15 residues. V dropped 3 bases and J dropped 0 bases, with 8 bases sitting between them. Per the germline V gene, CDR1 is LNHDA and CDR2 is SQIVND (reference sequence). The CDR3: CASSIWVSNTGELFF. The CDR3 DNA reads TGTGCCAGTAGTATCTGGGTATCGAACACCGGGGAGCTGTTTTTT. Full variable domain (remainder filled in from reference TRBV19 and TRBJ2-2): DGGITQSPKYLFRKEGQNVTLSCEQNLNHDAMYWYRQDPGQGLRLIYYSQIVNDFQKGDIAEGYSVSREKKESFPLTVTSAQKNPTAFYLCASSIWVSNTGELFFGEGSRLTVL.

This sequence joins TRBV9 and TRBJ2-1; no definite D call. This CDR3 contains 11 residues. The germline V and J ends were trimmed by 3 bases and 9 bases, with 7 bases remaining between them. Germline CDR1 is SGDLS and CDR2 is YYNGEE. The CDR3 sequence: CASSEPSEQFF. In DNA, the CDR3 is TGTGCCAGCAGCGAGCCCAGTGAGCAGTTCTTC.